The 17 T cell receptor beta chains below all came from one sample that was sequenced in a study of response to subunit inactivated influenza vaccine. TCRdb reprocessed the RT-PCR reads with MiXCR, giving one entry per CDR3 protein. The data hold 500,000 to 600,000 distinct CDR3 sequences, with over 9.5% observed a single time. Material: PBMCs from blood, obtained on the day of vaccination. The receptors were sampled from a man aged 50 or older who received an inactivated influenza vaccine.

The V and J genes are TRBV12-3 or TRBV12-4 and TRBJ2-7, with 10 bases aligning to TRBD2. With 6 bases clipped from V and 0 bases from J, the junction kept 5 bases outside the gene matches. The CDR3 loop spans 15 amino acids. CDR3: CASRLTSGFSYEQYF. The DNA for the CDR3 is TGTGCCAGCAGGTTGACTAGCGGGTTCTCCTACGAGCAGTACTTC.

This clonotype was picked up a small number of times. The rearrangement uses TRBV12-3 or TRBV12-4 and TRBJ1-6; no firm D call. V was clipped by 4 bases and J by 0 bases, with 10 bases between them. This CDR3 spans 16 amino acids. The CDR3 nucleotides read TGTGCCAGCAGTTCCGGCGGCAGCTCCTATAATTCACCCCTCCACTTT. Residues: CASSSGGSSYNSPLHF.

In this sample, this clonotype turned up a few times. The chain combines TRBV28 with TRBJ2-1, with TRBD2 identical over 10 bases. The length of the CDR3 is 20 residues. V lost 1 base and J lost 9; bases outside the gene matches: 21. Germline CDR1 reads MDHEN; CDR2 reads SYDVKM. CDR3: CASSLFLGTSGTRQVGEQFF. CDR3 bases: TGTGCCAGCAGTTTATTCCTCGGAACTAGCGGGACCCGGCAGGTGGGTGAGCAGTTCTTC.

This clonotype was found many times. The gene calls are TRBV12-3 or TRBV12-4 and TRBJ2-2; D gene uncertain. The CDR3 loop spans 15 amino acids. Trimming pared 5 bases from V and 4 bases from J, leaving 14 bases between. In nucleotides, the CDR3 is TGTGCCAGCAGTCTGGGGTCCCATATCACCGGGGAGCTGTTTTTT. Amino acid sequence: CASSLGSHITGELFF.

This clonotype appeared a few times. The chain is built from TRBV6-1 and TRBJ2-3, with 10 bases aligning to TRBD2. With 5 bases clipped from V and 4 bases from J, the junction kept 12 bases outside the gene matches. The CDR3 consists of 17 residues. Germline V gene sequence: CDR1 MNHNS, CDR2 SASEGT. CDR3 sequence: CASSPLGERGGADTQYF. In DNA, the CDR3 is TGTGCCAGCAGTCCTCTGGGGGAGCGGGGGGGCGCAGATACGCAGTATTTT.

This clonotype was counted many times. The rearrangement joins TRBV5-1 to TRBJ2-3, with D maybe TRBD1 (6 bases). The CDR3 runs to 15 residues. Germline CDR1 SGHRS, CDR2 YFSETQ. Trimming took off 0 bases at V and 1 base at J, with 9 bases between the two ends. CDR3 in amino acids: CASSLVGAGTDTQYF. The CDR3 DNA reads as TGCGCCAGCAGCTTGGTGGGGGCCGGCACAGATACGCAGTATTTT.

In its sample, this clonotype was seen a few times. V and J are TRBV12-3 or TRBV12-4 and TRBJ1-1; TRBD1 matches at 10 bases. J lost 11 bases, V lost 6 bases, and 18 bases had no gene match. The CDR3 is 16 amino acids. The CDR3: CASRGRTGGVLPLAFF. For the CDR3, the DNA is TGTGCCAGCAGGGGACGGACAGGGGGGGTTCTCCCTCTGGCTTTCTTT.

This clonotype occurred a few times. The chain links TRBV7-2 to TRBJ1-2, with TRBD1 identical over 10 bases. In germline, CDR1 is SGHTA, CDR2 FQGNSA. With V trimmed by 5 bases and J by 8 bases, 8 bases remained unmatched. The CDR3 consists of 14 residues. CDR3 coding DNA: TGTGCCAGCAGCACCCGACAGGGGGCGATAGGCTACACCTTC. Translated, it gives CASSTRQGAIGYTF.

This clonotype was recorded a few times. The genes are TRBV6-1 and TRBJ2-7; TRBD1 is a possible D gene (6 bases). The length of the CDR3 is 16 residues. V was cut by 7 bases and J by 4 bases, with 23 bases left in between. Germline CDR1 reads MNHNS; CDR2 reads SASEGT. The CDR3 nucleotides read TGTGCCAGCATAGACAGGTTTCCGGTTTCCCTTTACGAGCAGTACTTC. Amino acid sequence: CASIDRFPVSLYEQYF.

This clonotype was counted only a few times. The V gene is TRBV29-1, the J gene TRBJ2-3; D is perhaps TRBD2 (5 bases). CDR3 length equals 13 residues. Between the trimmed V and J ends, which lost 0 bases and 8 bases, there was a span of 12 bases. CDR1 and CDR2 from the germline V gene are SQVTM and ANQGSEA. DNA of the CDR3: TGCAGCGTTGAAGACGGGGTACGGGGTACGCAGTATTTT. This sequence encodes CSVEDGVRGTQYF.

The CDR3 loop is CSVVRGGSNTGELFF. The CDR3 coding sequence is TGCAGCGTTGTCAGGGGGGGGTCGAACACCGGGGAGCTGTTTTTT. The rearrangement uses TRBV29-1 and TRBJ2-2; either TRBD1 or TRBD2 may supply D (7 bases each). Trimming removed 4 bases at V and 0 bases at J, with 12 bases between. CDR1 is SQVTM, CDR2 ANQGSEA, per germline. The CDR3 contains 15 residues.

The chain couples TRBV12-3 or TRBV12-4 to TRBJ1-6; D is undetermined. V lost 1 base to trimming and J lost 16 bases, with 11 bases between them. The CDR3 runs to 12 residues. CDR3 nucleotide sequence: TGTGCCAGCAGTTTAGGATATCCTCCTCTCCACTTT. This encodes CASSLGYPPLHF.

The gene calls are TRBV5-1 and TRBJ1-3; D call uncertain. The CDR3 is made up of 14 amino acids. Trimming removed 4 bases at V and 0 bases at J, with 8 bases between. In germline, CDR1 is SGHRS, CDR2 YFSETQ. The CDR3 is CASSREYSGNTIYF. CDR3 DNA: TGCGCCAGCAGCCGGGAGTACTCTGGAAACACCATATATTTT.

The sample holds a few counts of this clonotype. The gene calls are TRBV11-2 and TRBJ2-5; D might be TRBD1 (6 bases). CDR1 and CDR2 (germline): SGHAT, FQNNGV. Trimming pared 0 bases from V and 2 bases from J, leaving 13 bases between. CDR3 length equals 16 residues. The CDR3 coding sequence is TGTGCCAGCAGCTTAGATCTTCAGGGGCGGCAAGAGACCCAGTACTTC. Translated: CASSLDLQGRQETQYF.

This clonotype has just a few counts. This chain uses TRBV5-1 with TRBJ1-1; D may be TRBD1 (5 bases). Per the germline V gene, CDR1 is SGHRS and CDR2 is YFSETQ. The CDR3 loop spans 14 amino acids. Trimming left V 0 bases short and J 5 bases short, with 11 bases between. CDR3 sequence reads: CASSLAGARTEAFF. The DNA of the CDR3 is TGCGCCAGCAGCTTGGCCGGGGCACGAACTGAAGCTTTCTTT.

Many counts were recorded for this clonotype. The chain carries TRBV5-1 and TRBJ2-5; D is ambiguous. The CDR3 is 11 residues long. Germline CDR1 is SGHRS and CDR2 is YFSETQ. The V end lost 0 bases, the J end lost 9 bases, and 6 bases lay between the germline ends. The chain's CDR3 is CASSLEVAQYF. The DNA of the CDR3 is TGCGCCAGCAGCTTGGAGGTGGCCCAGTACTTC.

As concerns this clonotype: The junction differs from germline at one of its ends, possibly a read error. The rearrangement joins TRBV7-9 to TRBJ2-1; TRBD2 agrees at 11 bases. From germline, CDR1 is SEHNR and CDR2 FQNEAQ (reference sequence). CDR3 size: 13 residues. The CDR3 region has the DNA TGTGCCAGCAGTTTTACCCCGGGACTAGCGGCGCTCTTC. Translating it yields CASSFTPGLAALF.